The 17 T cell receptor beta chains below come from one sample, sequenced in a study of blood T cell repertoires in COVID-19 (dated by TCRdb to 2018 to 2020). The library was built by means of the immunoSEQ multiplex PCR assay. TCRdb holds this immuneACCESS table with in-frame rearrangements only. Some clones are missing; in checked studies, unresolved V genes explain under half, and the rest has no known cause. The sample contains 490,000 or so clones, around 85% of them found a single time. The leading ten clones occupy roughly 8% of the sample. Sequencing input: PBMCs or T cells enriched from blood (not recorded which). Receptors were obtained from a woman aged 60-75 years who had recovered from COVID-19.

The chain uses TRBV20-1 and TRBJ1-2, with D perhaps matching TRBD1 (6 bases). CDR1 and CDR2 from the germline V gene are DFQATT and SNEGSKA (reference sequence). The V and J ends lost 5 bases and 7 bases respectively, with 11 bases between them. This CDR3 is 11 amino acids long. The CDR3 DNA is TGCAGTGCTCCAGGGGTTGGTGGCTACACCTTC. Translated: CSAPGVGGYTF.

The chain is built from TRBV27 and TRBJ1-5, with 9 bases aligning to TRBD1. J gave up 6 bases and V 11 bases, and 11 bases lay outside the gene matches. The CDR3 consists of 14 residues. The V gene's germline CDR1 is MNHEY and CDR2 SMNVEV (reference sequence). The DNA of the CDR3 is TGTGCCCGCACGGGGGACAGGGATGGTCAGCCCCAGCATTTT. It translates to CARTGDRDGQPQHF.

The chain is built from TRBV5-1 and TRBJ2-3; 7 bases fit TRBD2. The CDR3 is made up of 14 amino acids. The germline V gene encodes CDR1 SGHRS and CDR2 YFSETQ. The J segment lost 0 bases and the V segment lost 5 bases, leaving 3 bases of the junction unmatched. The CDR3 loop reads CASRAGPSTDTQYF. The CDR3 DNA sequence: TGCGCCAGCAGAGCGGGGCCTAGCACAGATACGCAGTATTTT.

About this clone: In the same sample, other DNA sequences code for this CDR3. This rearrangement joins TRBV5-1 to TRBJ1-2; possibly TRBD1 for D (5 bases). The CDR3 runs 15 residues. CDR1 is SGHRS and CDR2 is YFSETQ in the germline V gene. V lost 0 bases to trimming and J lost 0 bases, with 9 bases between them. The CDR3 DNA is TGCGCCAGCAGCTTGGAGGGGCGCGCTAACTATGGCTACACCTTC. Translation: CASSLEGRANYGYTF.

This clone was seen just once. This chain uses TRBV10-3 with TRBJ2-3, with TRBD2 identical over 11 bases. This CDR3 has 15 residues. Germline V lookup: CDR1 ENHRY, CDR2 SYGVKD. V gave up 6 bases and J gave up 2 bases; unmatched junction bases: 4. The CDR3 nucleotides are TGTGCCATCAGCGCTAGCGGGGGGCACACAGATACGCAGTATTTT. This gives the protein CAISASGGHTDTQYF.

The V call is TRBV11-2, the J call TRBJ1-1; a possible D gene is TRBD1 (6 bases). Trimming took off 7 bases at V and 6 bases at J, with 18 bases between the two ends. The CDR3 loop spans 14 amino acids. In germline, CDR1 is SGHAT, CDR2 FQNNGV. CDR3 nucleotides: TGTGCCAGCAACTCCGTTCAGGGGCATGCTGAAGCTTTCTTT. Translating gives CASNSVQGHAEAFF.

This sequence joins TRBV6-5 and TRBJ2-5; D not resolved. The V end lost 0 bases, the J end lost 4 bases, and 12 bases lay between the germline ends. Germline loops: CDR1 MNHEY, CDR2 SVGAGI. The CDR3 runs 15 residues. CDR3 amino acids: CASSYSPSGAETQYF. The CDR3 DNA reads TGTGCCAGCAGTTACTCCCCGTCTGGAGCAGAGACCCAGTACTTC.

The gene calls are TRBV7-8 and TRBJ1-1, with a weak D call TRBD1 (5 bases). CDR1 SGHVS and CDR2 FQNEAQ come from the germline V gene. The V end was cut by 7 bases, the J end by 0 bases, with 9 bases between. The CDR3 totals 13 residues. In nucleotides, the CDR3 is TGTGCCAGCACGGCAGGGATGAACACTGAAGCTTTCTTT. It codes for CASTAGMNTEAFF.

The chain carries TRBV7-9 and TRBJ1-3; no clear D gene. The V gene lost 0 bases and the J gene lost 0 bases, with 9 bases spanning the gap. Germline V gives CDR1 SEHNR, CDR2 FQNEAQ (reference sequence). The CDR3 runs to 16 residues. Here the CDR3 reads CASSLAAGHSGNTIYF. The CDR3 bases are TGTGCCAGCAGCTTAGCGGCAGGCCACTCTGGAAACACCATATATTTT.

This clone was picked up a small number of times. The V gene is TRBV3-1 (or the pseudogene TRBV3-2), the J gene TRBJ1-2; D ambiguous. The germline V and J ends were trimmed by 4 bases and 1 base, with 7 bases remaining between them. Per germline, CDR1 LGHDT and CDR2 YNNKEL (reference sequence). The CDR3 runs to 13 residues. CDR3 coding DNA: TGTGCCAGCAGCCCCCGTAATAACTATGGCTACACCTTC. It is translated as CASSPRNNYGYTF.

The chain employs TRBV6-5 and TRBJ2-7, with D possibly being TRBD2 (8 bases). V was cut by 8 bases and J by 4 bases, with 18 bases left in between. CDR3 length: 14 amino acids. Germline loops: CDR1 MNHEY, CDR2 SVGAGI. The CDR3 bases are TGTGCCAGCTCTCGGGAGGGGACAGTTTACGAGCAGTACTTC. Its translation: CASSREGTVYEQYF.

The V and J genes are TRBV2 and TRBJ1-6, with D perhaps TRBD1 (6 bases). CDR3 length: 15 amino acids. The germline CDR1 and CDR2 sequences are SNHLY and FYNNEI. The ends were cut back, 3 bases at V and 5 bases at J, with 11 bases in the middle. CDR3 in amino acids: CASSERTVNNSPLHF. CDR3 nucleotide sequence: TGTGCCAGCAGTGAGAGGACAGTCAATAATTCACCCCTCCACTTT.

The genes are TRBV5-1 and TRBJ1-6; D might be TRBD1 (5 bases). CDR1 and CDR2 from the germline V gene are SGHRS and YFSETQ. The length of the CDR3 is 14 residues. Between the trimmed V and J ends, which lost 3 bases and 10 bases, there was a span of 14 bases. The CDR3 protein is CASSYGGEGSPLHF. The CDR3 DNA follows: TGCGCCAGCAGCTATGGAGGGGAAGGATCACCCCTCCACTTT.

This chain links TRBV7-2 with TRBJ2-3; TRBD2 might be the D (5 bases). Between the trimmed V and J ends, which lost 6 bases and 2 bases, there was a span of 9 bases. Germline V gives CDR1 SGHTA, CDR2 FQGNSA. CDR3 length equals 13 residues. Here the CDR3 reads CASRDSHTDTQYF. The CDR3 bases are TGTGCCAGCAGGGACTCTCACACAGATACGCAGTATTTT.

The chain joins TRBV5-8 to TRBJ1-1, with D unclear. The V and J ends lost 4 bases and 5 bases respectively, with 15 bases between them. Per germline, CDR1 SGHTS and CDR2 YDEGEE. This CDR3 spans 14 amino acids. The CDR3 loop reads CASSPDIGRTEAFF. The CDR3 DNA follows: TGTGCCAGCAGCCCTGACATAGGGAGGACTGAAGCTTTCTTT.

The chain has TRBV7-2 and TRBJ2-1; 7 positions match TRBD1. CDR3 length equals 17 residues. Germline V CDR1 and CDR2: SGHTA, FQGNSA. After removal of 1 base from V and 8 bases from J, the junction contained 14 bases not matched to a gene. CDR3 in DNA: TGTGCCAGCAGCTTAGTGTGGGGACAGTACCTTCAGGATGAGCAGTTCTTC. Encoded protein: CASSLVWGQYLQDEQFF. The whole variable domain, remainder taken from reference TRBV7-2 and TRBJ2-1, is GAGVSQSPSNKVTEKGKDVELRCDPISGHTALYWYRQSLGQGLEFLIYFQGNSAPDKSGLPSDRFSAERTGGSVSTLTIQRTQQEDSAVYLCASSLVWGQYLQDEQFFGPGTRLTVL.

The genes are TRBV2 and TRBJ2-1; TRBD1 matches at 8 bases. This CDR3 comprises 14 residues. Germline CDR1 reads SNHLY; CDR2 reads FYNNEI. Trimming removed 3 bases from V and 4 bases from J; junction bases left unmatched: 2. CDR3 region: CASSETGAYNEQFF. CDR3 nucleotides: TGTGCCAGCAGTGAGACAGGGGCGTACAATGAGCAGTTCTTC.